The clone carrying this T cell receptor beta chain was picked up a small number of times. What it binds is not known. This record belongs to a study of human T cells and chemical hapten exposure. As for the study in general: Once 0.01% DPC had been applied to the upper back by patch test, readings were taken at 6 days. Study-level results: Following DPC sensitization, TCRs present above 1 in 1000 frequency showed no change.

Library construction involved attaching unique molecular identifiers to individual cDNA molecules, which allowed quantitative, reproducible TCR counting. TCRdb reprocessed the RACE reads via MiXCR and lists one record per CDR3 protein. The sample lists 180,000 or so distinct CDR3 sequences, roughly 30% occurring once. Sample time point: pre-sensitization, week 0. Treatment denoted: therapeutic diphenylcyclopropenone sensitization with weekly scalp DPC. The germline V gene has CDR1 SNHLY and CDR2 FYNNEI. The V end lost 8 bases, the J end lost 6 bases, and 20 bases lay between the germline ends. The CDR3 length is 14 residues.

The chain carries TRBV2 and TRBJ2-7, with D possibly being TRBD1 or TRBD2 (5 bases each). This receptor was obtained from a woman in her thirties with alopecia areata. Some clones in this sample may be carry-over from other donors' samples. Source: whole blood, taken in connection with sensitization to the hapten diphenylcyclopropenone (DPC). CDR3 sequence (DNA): TGTGCCAGCGATGTGCTGGGGTTCGGGACCGAGCAGTACTTC. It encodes CASDVLGFGTEQYF.